The 3 T cell receptor beta chains given below trace back to one sample, sequenced in a study of T cells in Graves' hyperthyroidism and ophthalmopathy. TCR beta CDR3 regions were amplified from RNA. During a first-round RT-PCR of the TCR CDR3, the HTBI primer set was used. TCRdb redid the calling of the multiplex PCR reads with MiXCR, one entry per CDR3 protein. Of approximately 600,000 distinct CDR3 sequences listed, 13% to 15% are singletons. Material for sequencing was blood. These receptors were obtained from a woman aged 18-29 years with Graves' ophthalmopathy.

At least ten counts were recorded for this clonotype. This chain links TRBV2 with TRBJ1-5; maybe TRBD1 (6 bases). Per germline, CDR1 SNHLY and CDR2 FYNNEI. With 4 bases removed from V and 6 bases from J, the gap between germline ends came to 22 bases. CDR3 length: 17 amino acids. In nucleotides, the CDR3 is TGTGCCAGCAGTGGTCCACCGGGGACACAAAAGGGTCAGCCCCAGCATTTT. Translation: CASSGPPGTQKGQPQHF.

This clonotype came up many times. This rearrangement joins TRBV7-2 to TRBJ1-2; D possibly corresponds to TRBD1 (5 bases). This CDR3 is built from 13 residues. CDR1 and CDR2 from the germline V gene are SGHTA and FQGNSA. The V gene lost 1 base and the J gene lost 7 bases, with 10 bases spanning the gap. The CDR3 sequence is CASSLESGAGYTF. Here the CDR3 DNA reads TGTGCCAGCAGCTTAGAGTCCGGGGCTGGCTACACCTTC.

The chain combines TRBV4-3 with TRBJ1-2; possible D gene TRBD1, 6 bases. V gave up 0 bases and J gave up 8 bases, with 13 bases separating them. CDR3 length equals 14 residues. Germline-derived CDR1 and CDR2 are LGHNA and YSLEER. DNA of the CDR3: TGCGCCAGCAGCCAAGAGCCTATCGGGGGCGGCTACACCTTC. Translating it yields CASSQEPIGGGYTF.